These 11 T cell receptor beta chains came from one sample sequenced in a study of T cell responses to AZD1222 COVID-19 vaccine. Data came from immunoSEQ multiplex PCR; TCRdb stores just in-frame clones and leaves some out. The sample yields tens of thousands of clones, about 83% seen once. The sample in question was peripheral blood, obtained on day 0 of AZD1222 vaccination. These receptors all stem from an adult in good health.

The chain joins TRBV5-1 to TRBJ2-1; TRBD1 or TRBD2 may be the D gene (5 bases each). The CDR3 runs 15 residues. Deletions cut 0 bases from V and 9 bases from J, with 16 bases between. Germline CDR1 SGHRS, CDR2 YFSETQ. The CDR3 sequence is CASSLGDRGLGEQFF. CDR3 bases: TGCGCCAGCAGCTTGGGGGACCGGGGTTTGGGTGAGCAGTTCTTC.

The chain is built from TRBV19 and TRBJ1-4; D not resolved. Germline CDR1 reads LNHDA; CDR2 reads SQIVND (reference sequence). V dropped 1 base and J dropped 4 bases, with 22 bases sitting between them. CDR3 length: 19 residues. The CDR3: CASSIAPRKRRAFNEKLFF. The CDR3, as DNA: TGTGCCAGTAGTATAGCCCCGAGAAAACGGAGGGCGTTTAATGAAAAACTGTTTTTT.

In DNA, the CDR3 is TGTGCCAGCAGCTTAGCGCTCCACCGTATACGTAATGAAGCTTTCTTT. Its protein product is CASSLALHRIRNEAFF. The rearrangement joins TRBV11-1 to TRBJ1-1; D remains unclear. V shed 0 bases and J shed 7 bases, with 18 bases lying between them. The CDR3 is 16 residues long. Germline values: CDR1 SGHAT, CDR2 FQDESV (reference sequence). The complete variable domain, with remaining parts taken from reference TRBV11-1 and TRBJ1-1, reads EAEVAQSPRYKITEKSQAVAFWCDPISGHATLYWYRQILGQGPELLVQFQDESVVDDSQLPKDRFSAERLKGVDSTLKIQPAELGDSAMYLCASSLALHRIRNEAFFGQGTRLTVV.

A note on this clone: One junction end disagrees with the germline gene, perhaps due to a read error. The chain uses TRBV6-6 and TRBJ2-7; D perhaps matches TRBD2 (5 bases). Germline V gene sequence: CDR1 MNHNY, CDR2 SVGAGI (reference sequence). This CDR3 spans 14 amino acids. The DNA for the CDR3 is TGTGCCAGCAGTAACTCGGACGGGGTCTACGAGCAGTACTTC. The encoded protein is CASSNSDGVYEQYF.

The chain is built from TRBV5-4 and TRBJ2-2, with D tentatively TRBD1 (5 bases). The V gene lost 3 bases and the J gene lost 0 bases, with 18 bases spanning the gap. CDR1 is SGHNT, CDR2 YYREEE, per germline (reference sequence). This CDR3 comprises 18 residues. The CDR3 protein is CASSSGLPQAANTGELFF. For the CDR3, the DNA is TGTGCCAGCAGCTCGGGCCTACCACAGGCAGCGAACACCGGGGAGCTGTTTTTT. The variable domain in full, completed from reference TRBV5-4 and TRBJ2-2, reads ETGVTQSPTHLIKTRGQQVTLRCSSQSGHNTVSWYQQALGQGPQFIFQYYREEENGRGNFPPRFSGLQFPNYSSELNVNALELDDSALYLCASSSGLPQAANTGELFFGEGSRLTVL.

V is TRBV7-9 and J is TRBJ1-1, with D unresolved. The CDR3 extends over 14 amino acids. The V gene's germline CDR1 is SEHNR and CDR2 FQNEAQ (reference sequence). V was shortened by 5 bases and J by 5 bases, with 15 bases between the two germline ends. Here the CDR3 DNA reads TGTGCCAGCAGCACTATAGACGGGGTGACTGAAGCTTTCTTT. It encodes CASSTIDGVTEAFF.

The chain is built from TRBV7-9 and TRBJ2-5; 9 bases are shared with TRBD1. There are 18 residues in the CDR3. Looked up from germline, CDR1 is SEHNR and CDR2 is FQNEAQ (reference sequence). Trimming cost V 4 bases and J 2 bases; bases outside gene matches: 14. Here the CDR3 DNA reads TGTGCCAGCAGCTCAGAACAGGGGGCCGATATCCTTCAAGAGACCCAGTACTTC. It yields the protein CASSSEQGADILQETQYF.

This chain connects TRBV19 to TRBJ2-3; 10 bases are shared with TRBD2. Germline CDR1 and CDR2: LNHDA and SQIVND (reference sequence). Unmatched junction bases numbered 9, after V lost 5 bases and J lost 4 bases. The CDR3 sequence is 16 residues long. The CDR3 spells CASSARGLAGADTQYF. The CDR3 DNA reads TGTGCCAGTAGTGCGAGGGGGCTAGCGGGGGCAGATACGCAGTATTTT. Supplemented by reference TRBV19 and TRBJ2-3, the full variable domain reads DGGITQSPKYLFRKEGQNVTLSCEQNLNHDAMYWYRQDPGQGLRLIYYSQIVNDFQKGDIAEGYSVSREKKESFPLTVTSAQKNPTAFYLCASSARGLAGADTQYFGPGTRLTVL.

The chain combines TRBV7-8 with TRBJ2-7, with 9 positions matching TRBD2. CDR1 is SGHVS, CDR2 FQNEAQ, per germline. The V gene end was trimmed by 5 bases and the J gene end by 3 bases; junction bases not matched to a gene: 11. The CDR3 contains 16 residues. Written as DNA, the CDR3 is TGTGCCAGCAGCAACGGGGTAGCGGGGGTATTCTACGAGCAGTACTTC. It is translated as CASSNGVAGVFYEQYF. The entire variable domain, with the rest obtained from reference TRBV7-8 and TRBJ2-7, is as follows: GAGVSQSPRYKVAKRGQDVALRCDPISGHVSLFWYQQALGQGPEFLTYFQNEAQLDKSGLPSDRFFAERPEGSVSTLKIQRTQQEDSAVYLCASSNGVAGVFYEQYFGPGTRLTVT.

The count of this clone is one. The V gene is TRBV19, the J gene TRBJ2-1; weak D call: TRBD1 (6 bases). Trimming removed 5 bases at V and 1 base at J, with 21 bases between. Germline values: CDR1 LNHDA, CDR2 SQIVND (reference sequence). The CDR3 consists of 18 residues. CDR3 in DNA: TGTGCCAGTAGTCGCTCCCTTGGGACATCACGTTCCTACAATGAGCAGTTCTTC. It encodes CASSRSLGTSRSYNEQFF.

The chain recombines TRBV12-5 with TRBJ1-1, with a possible D match to TRBD1 (6 bases). The CDR3 totals 13 residues. CDR1 is LGHNT and CDR2 is FRNRAP in the germline V gene. Deletions cut 10 bases from V and 0 bases from J, with 12 bases between. CDR3 DNA: TGTGCTACTAGGGGGGATCTGAACACTGAAGCTTTCTTT. As protein: CATRGDLNTEAFF.